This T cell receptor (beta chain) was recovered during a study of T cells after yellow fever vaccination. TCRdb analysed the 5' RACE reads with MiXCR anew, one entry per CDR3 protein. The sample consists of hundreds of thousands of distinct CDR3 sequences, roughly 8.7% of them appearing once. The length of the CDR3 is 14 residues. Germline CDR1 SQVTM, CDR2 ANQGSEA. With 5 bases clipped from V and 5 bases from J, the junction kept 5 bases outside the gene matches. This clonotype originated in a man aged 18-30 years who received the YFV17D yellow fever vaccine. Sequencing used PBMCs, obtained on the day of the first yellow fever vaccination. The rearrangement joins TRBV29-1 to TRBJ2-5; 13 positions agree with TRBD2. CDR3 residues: CSVRTSGGRETQYF. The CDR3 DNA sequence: TGCAGCGTTCGGACTAGCGGGGGTCGGGAGACCCAGTACTTC.